This record concerns one T cell receptor (beta chain) sequence. The data originate from a study of blood T cell repertoires in COVID-19. Original handling: Estimated nucleated cell counts came from reference gene primer amplification. Sequencing was performed with immunoSEQ multiplex PCR; in TCRdb, only in-frame clones are kept and a portion is missing. The V and J calls and the clone size are those of that table, but D and trimming were determined from the DNA. The sample holds some 190,000 clones; 84% are singletons and the top ten take about 20%. Material for sequencing was peripheral blood. The sequence was collected from a human donor in a cohort sampled during active COVID-19.

CDR3 residues: CATSDTGKNTEAFF. The CDR3 DNA reads TGTGCCACCAGTGATACAGGGAAGAACACTGAAGCTTTCTTT. The V and J genes are TRBV24-1 and TRBJ1-1; D might be TRBD1 (6 bases). The CDR3 loop spans 14 amino acids. Germline V gene lookup returns CDR1 KGHDR and CDR2 SFDVKD. Trimming cost V 3 bases and J 1 base, with 8 bases left between them.